Below are 29 T cell receptor beta chains sequenced from a single sample in a study of post-analysis software for immune sequencing data. Regarding the study as a whole: TRBV segments more frequent in patients than in controls numbered several and included TRBV5-6, TRBV5-1 and TRBV20-1.

These receptors have no known antigen. Built from TCR beta cDNA, the libraries had unique molecular identifiers in them. TCRdb re-called the PCR reads through MiXCR, storing one row per CDR3 protein. The data show hundreds of thousands of distinct CDR3 sequences, approximately 53% seen once. Sequencing was performed on blood. Every receptor here comes from a girl aged 5-17 years with multiple sclerosis.

V is TRBV7-2 and J is TRBJ2-7; D uncertain. The V gene lost 1 base and the J gene lost 3 bases, with 10 bases spanning the gap. CDR3 length: 14 residues. CDR1 and CDR2 from the germline V gene are SGHTA and FQGNSA. In DNA, the CDR3 is TGTGCCAGCAGCTTAGTGCCAGAGCACTACGAGCAGTACTTC. Encoded protein: CASSLVPEHYEQYF.

The DNA of the CDR3 is TGTGCCAGCTCACCGGGCAGGAGCCAGAACACTGAAGCTTTCTTT. Its protein product is CASSPGRSQNTEAFF. The V call is TRBV18, the J call TRBJ1-1; unclear D gene. Trimming left V 3 bases short and J 1 base short, with 12 bases between. The CDR3 spans 15 residues. Germline V gene lookup returns CDR1 KGHSH and CDR2 LQKENI.

The chain joins TRBV4-1 to TRBJ1-2, with 8 bases that match TRBD1. V was clipped by 8 bases and J by 8 bases; unmatched bases: 7. The CDR3 has 12 amino acids. Germline loops: CDR1 MGHRA, CDR2 YSYEKL. CDR3 residues: CASGGQAGGYTF. In DNA, the CDR3 is TGCGCCAGCGGGGGACAGGCCGGCGGCTACACCTTC.

The chain is built from TRBV20-1 and TRBJ2-7, with D possibly matching TRBD1 (6 bases). V shed 4 bases and J shed 4 bases, with 14 bases lying between them. The germline V gene encodes CDR1 DFQATT and CDR2 SNEGSKA (reference sequence). The CDR3 contains 13 residues. CDR3 sequence reads: CSATRDTNYEQYF. In DNA form, the CDR3 reads TGCAGTGCTACCCGGGACACCAATTACGAGCAGTACTTC.

This clonotype was seen a single time. The chain joins TRBV27 to TRBJ2-2; D possibly corresponds to TRBD1 (6 bases). The CDR3 contains 18 residues. Germline V gene data show CDR1 as MNHEY and CDR2 as SMNVEV (reference sequence). V was cut by 3 bases and J by 1 base, with 18 bases left in between. The CDR3 region is CASSLGAFRPENTGELFF. The CDR3 DNA reads TGTGCCAGCAGTTTGGGGGCATTCAGGCCAGAGAACACCGGGGAGCTGTTTTTT.

This clonotype has only a few counts. The rearrangement links TRBV7-3 to TRBJ1-2; no reliable D call. CDR3 length: 14 residues. The V gene lost 6 bases and the J gene lost 2 bases, with 13 bases spanning the gap. CDR1 is SGHTA and CDR2 is FQGTGA in the germline V gene. The CDR3 DNA sequence: TGTGCCAGCAGTCTTAACCCCGGGAACTATGGCTACACCTTC. It specifies CASSLNPGNYGYTF. Full variable domain (outside the CDR3, taken from reference TRBV7-3 and TRBJ1-2): GAGVSQTPSNKVTEKGKYVELRCDPISGHTALYWYRQSLGQGPEFLIYFQGTGAADDSGLPNDRFFAVRPEGSVSTLKIQRTERGDSAVYLCASSLNPGNYGYTFGSGTRLTVV.

V gene TRBV7-3 combines with J gene TRBJ2-1, with D unclear. Germline V gene data show CDR1 as SGHTA and CDR2 as FQGTGA. V dropped 2 bases and J dropped 6 bases, with 14 bases sitting between them. The CDR3 is made up of 15 amino acids. CDR3 region: CASSLHPTLGNEQFF. CDR3 coding DNA: TGTGCCAGCAGCTTACATCCCACCCTCGGCAATGAGCAGTTCTTC.

The gene calls are TRBV11-2 and TRBJ2-5; D is possibly TRBD1 or TRBD2 (5 bases each). Trimming pared 1 base from V and 7 bases from J, leaving 10 bases between. Germline CDR1 and CDR2: SGHAT and FQNNGV. This CDR3 spans 13 amino acids. CDR3 DNA: TGTGCCAGCAGCTTAGCGTTGGGGGTGACCCAGTACTTC. Amino acids: CASSLALGVTQYF. Based on the CDR3 plus reference TRBV11-2 and TRBJ2-5, the full variable domain is EAGVAQSPRYKIIEKRQSVAFWCNPISGHATLYWYQQILGQGPKLLIQFQNNGVVDDSQLPKDRFSAERLKGVDSTLKIQPAKLEDSAVYLCASSLALGVTQYFGPGTRLLVL.

CDR3 in DNA: TGTGCCAGCAGCTTAGTACAGGGGGCGGCAGCTTTCTTT. This sequence encodes CASSLVQGAAAFF. V gene TRBV7-2 combines with J gene TRBJ1-1; 9 bases line up with TRBD1. Trimming removed 1 base from V and 10 bases from J; junction bases left unmatched: 4. The length of the CDR3 is 13 residues. CDR1 is SGHTA, CDR2 FQGNSA, per germline.

The chain links TRBV3-1 to TRBJ1-1, with a weak D call TRBD1 (5 bases). This CDR3 contains 14 residues. V lost 0 bases, J lost 7 bases, and 12 bases lay in between. CDR1 is LGHDT, CDR2 YNNKEL, per germline (reference sequence). CDR3 nucleotide sequence: TGTGCCAGCAGCCAAGAGGGGCGCGGTCATGAAGCTTTCTTT. Protein product: CASSQEGRGHEAFF.

V and J are TRBV10-3 and TRBJ2-4; 12 bases map to TRBD2. The J call could be wrong; TRBJ2-7 is a better fit for the DNA end. The germline gives CDR1 ENHRY, CDR2 SYGVKD. CDR3 size: 17 residues. This CDR3 reads CAISESRGLAGSYEQYF. The CDR3 DNA sequence: TGTGCCATCAGTGAGTCGAGAGGACTAGCGGGAAGCTACGAGCAGTACTTC.

The chain employs TRBV11-2 and TRBJ1-1; a weak D match, TRBD1 (5 bases). V shed 5 bases and J shed 3 bases, with 13 bases lying between them. Germline V CDR1 and CDR2: SGHAT, FQNNGV. CDR3 size: 14 residues. This CDR3 is CASSPRDAYTEAFF. The CDR3, as DNA: TGTGCCAGCAGCCCTCGGGACGCCTACACTGAAGCTTTCTTT.

This clonotype has just a few counts. V gene TRBV6-6 combines with J gene TRBJ2-3; D is perhaps TRBD1 (5 bases). CDR1 is MNHNY and CDR2 is SVGAGI in the germline V gene (reference sequence). Trimming shortened V by 2 bases and J by 5 bases, and 5 bases separated the two germline ends. This CDR3 contains 12 residues. CDR3 loop: CASSYTGDTQYF. In DNA, the CDR3 is TGTGCCAGCAGTTACACAGGAGATACGCAGTATTTT.

The gene calls are TRBV11-2 and TRBJ2-4; 7 nucleotides align to TRBD2. Losses at the gene ends were 1 base for V and 4 bases for J; bases not matched to a gene: 7. CDR1 and CDR2 from the germline V gene are SGHAT and FQNNGV. This CDR3 has 16 residues. For the CDR3, the DNA is TGTGCCAGCAGCTTAGGGCCTAGCGGAGCAAAAAACATTCAGTACTTC. It specifies CASSLGPSGAKNIQYF. The whole variable domain, filled in from reference TRBV11-2 and TRBJ2-4, reads EAGVAQSPRYKIIEKRQSVAFWCNPISGHATLYWYQQILGQGPKLLIQFQNNGVVDDSQLPKDRFSAERLKGVDSTLKIQPAKLEDSAVYLCASSLGPSGAKNIQYFGAGTRLSVL.

This chain connects TRBV20-1 to TRBJ2-1; 8 bases fit TRBD2. Germline V gives CDR1 DFQATT, CDR2 SNEGSKA (reference sequence). This CDR3 has 15 residues. V trimming: 6 bases; J trimming: 0 bases; junction bases outside the gene matches: 7. Written as DNA, the CDR3 is TGCAGTGCCCAAGCCCTAGCGGGCTCCTACAATGAGCAGTTCTTC. Translating it yields CSAQALAGSYNEQFF.

This rearrangement joins TRBV28 to TRBJ2-4, with D hard to call. Germline V CDR1 and CDR2: MDHEN, SYDVKM. The CDR3 consists of 15 residues. V was shortened by 6 bases and J by 0 bases, with 12 bases between the two germline ends. In DNA, the CDR3 is TGTGCCAGCAGAGGGTTAGAGCTAGCCAAAAACATTCAGTACTTC. It translates to CASRGLELAKNIQYF.

The table lists this clonotype with a few counts. This chain's CDR3 is CATSPYTGELFF. As DNA, the CDR3 is TGTGCCACCTCACCGTACACCGGGGAGCTGTTTTTT. The genes are TRBV24-1 and TRBJ2-2; D unclear. With 9 bases removed from V and 3 bases from J, the gap between germline ends came to 7 bases. Germline V gives CDR1 KGHDR, CDR2 SFDVKD. The CDR3 contains 12 residues.

A few counts support this clonotype. CDR3 loop: CATSRAPQGATNQYF. The CDR3 nucleotides are TGTGCCACCAGCAGAGCGCCACAGGGGGCAACTAACCAGTACTTC. V and J are TRBV15 and TRBJ2-5; 9 bases are a match to TRBD1. This CDR3 region has 15 residues. V lost 1 base, J lost 10 bases, and 10 bases stayed unmatched. The germline gives CDR1 LNHNV, CDR2 YYDKDF (reference sequence).

V is TRBV11-2 and J is TRBJ2-3, with a weak D call TRBD2 (6 bases). Between the trimmed V and J ends, which lost 3 bases and 8 bases, there was a span of 9 bases. This CDR3 spans 12 amino acids. Germline CDR1 and CDR2: SGHAT and FQNNGV. CDR3 residues: CASSLRGGTQYF. CDR3 DNA sequence: TGTGCCAGCAGCTTGAGGGGAGGTACGCAGTATTTT.

The rearrangement links TRBV6-5 to TRBJ2-5; D is undetermined. Looked up from germline, CDR1 is MNHEY and CDR2 is SVGAGI. This CDR3 contains 14 residues. Trimming stripped 7 bases from V and 0 bases from J, with 12 bases between. The CDR3 coding sequence is TGTGCCAGCAAACTAAGGCGGCACCAAGAGACCCAGTACTTC. Translation gives CASKLRRHQETQYF.

The V gene is TRBV29-1, the J gene TRBJ1-4; D may be TRBD1 (6 bases). V was shortened by 0 bases and J by 11 bases, with 16 bases between the two germline ends. The CDR3 is made up of 14 amino acids. Looked up from germline, CDR1 is SQVTM and CDR2 is ANQGSEA. The CDR3, as DNA: TGCAGCGTTGAAGACTTTGGGGGGCAGCGGAAACTGTTTTTT. Protein: CSVEDFGGQRKLFF.

The chain is built from TRBV5-1 and TRBJ2-1, with D perhaps matching TRBD2 (6 bases). V shed 2 bases and J shed 6 bases, with 15 bases lying between them. Germline CDR1 and CDR2: SGHRS and YFSETQ. The CDR3 contains 15 residues. The CDR3 bases are TGCGCCAGCAGCTTCCGTCCGGGAGCAGGCAATGAGCAGTTCTTC. Translation gives CASSFRPGAGNEQFF.

The chain recombines TRBV7-9 with TRBJ2-6, with D maybe TRBD2 (7 bases). Germline-derived CDR1 and CDR2 are SEHNR and FQNEAQ (reference sequence). Trimming took off 4 bases at V and 1 base at J, with 20 bases between the two ends. This CDR3 region has 19 residues. In DNA, the CDR3 is TGTGCCAGCAGCTCCCGGGGGGCGGACAGAATTTCTGGGGCCAACGTCCTGACTTTC. This codes for CASSSRGADRISGANVLTF.

For the CDR3, the DNA is TGCGCCAGCAGCCAATTAAACACCCCTAGCGGGAGGATCTACGAGCAGTACTTC. It specifies CASSQLNTPSGRIYEQYF. V usage is TRBV4-1 and J usage is TRBJ2-7; 11 bases map to TRBD2. V was clipped by 2 bases and J by 3 bases; unmatched bases: 12. In germline, CDR1 is MGHRA, CDR2 YSYEKL. The CDR3 is 18 amino acids.

The chain couples TRBV20-1 to TRBJ2-3; 7 bases agree with TRBD2. Trimming cost V 1 base and J 4 bases; bases outside gene matches: 8. CDR3 size: 15 residues. CDR1 is DFQATT and CDR2 is SNEGSKA in the germline V gene (reference sequence). The DNA of the CDR3 is TGCAGTGCTAGAGGACGGGGGGTCCGCTCAGATACGCAGTATTTT. It specifies CSARGRGVRSDTQYF.

As regards this clonotype: Germline and junction disagree at one end, which may indicate a read error. The V and J genes are TRBV4-1 and TRBJ1-6; no firm D call. The germline gives CDR1 MGHRA, CDR2 YSYEKL. The CDR3 consists of 17 residues. Here the CDR3 reads CASSQDLWGSYNSPLHF. The CDR3 coding sequence is TGCGCCAGCAGCCAAGATCTATGGGGTTCCTATAATTCGCCCCTCCACTTT.

This clonotype was seen a handful of times. The chain carries TRBV9 and TRBJ2-5; unclear D gene. Germline V gives CDR1 SGDLS, CDR2 YYNGEE. Deletions cut 1 base from V and 4 bases from J, with 5 bases between. The CDR3 consists of 12 residues. The CDR3 spells CASSVSPETQYF. The CDR3 region has the DNA TGTGCCAGCAGCGTATCCCCAGAGACCCAGTACTTC.

This chain connects TRBV5-1 to TRBJ1-4, with a possible D match to TRBD1 (6 bases). CDR3 length: 15 amino acids. Looked up from germline, CDR1 is SGHRS and CDR2 is YFSETQ. The V gene lost 0 bases and the J gene lost 8 bases, with 14 bases spanning the gap. The CDR3 reads CASSLAEGGGEKLFF. CDR3 nucleotide sequence: TGCGCCAGCAGCTTGGCCGAGGGGGGAGGAGAAAAACTGTTTTTT.

This clonotype has more than one count but fewer than ten. The J gene is TRBJ2-5, the V gene TRBV5-1; D tentatively reads TRBD1 or TRBD2 (6 bases each). CDR1 is SGHRS, CDR2 YFSETQ, per germline. The germline V and J ends were trimmed by 0 bases and 1 base, with 16 bases remaining between them. This CDR3 has 17 residues. The CDR3 DNA sequence: TGCGCCAGCAGCTTGGAAGGTCGGGGGACAACCCAAGAGACCCAGTACTTC. Translation gives CASSLEGRGTTQETQYF.